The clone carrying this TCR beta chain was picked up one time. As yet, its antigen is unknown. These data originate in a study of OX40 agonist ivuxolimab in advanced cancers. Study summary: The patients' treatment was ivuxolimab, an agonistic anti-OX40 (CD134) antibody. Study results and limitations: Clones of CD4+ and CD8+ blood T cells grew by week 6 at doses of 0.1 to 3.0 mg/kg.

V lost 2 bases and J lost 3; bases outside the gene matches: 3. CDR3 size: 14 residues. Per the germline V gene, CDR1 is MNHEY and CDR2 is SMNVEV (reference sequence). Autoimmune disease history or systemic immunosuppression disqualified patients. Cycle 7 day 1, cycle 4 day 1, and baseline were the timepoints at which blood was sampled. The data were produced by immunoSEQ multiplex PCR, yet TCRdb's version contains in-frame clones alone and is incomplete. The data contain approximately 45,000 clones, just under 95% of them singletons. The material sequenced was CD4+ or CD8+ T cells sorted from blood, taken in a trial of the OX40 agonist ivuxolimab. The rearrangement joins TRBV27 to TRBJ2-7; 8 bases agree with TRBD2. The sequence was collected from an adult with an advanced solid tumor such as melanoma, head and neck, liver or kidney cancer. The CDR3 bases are TGTGCCAGCAGTTTAGTTGCGGGAGGCTACGAGCAGTACTTC. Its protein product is CASSLVAGGYEQYF.